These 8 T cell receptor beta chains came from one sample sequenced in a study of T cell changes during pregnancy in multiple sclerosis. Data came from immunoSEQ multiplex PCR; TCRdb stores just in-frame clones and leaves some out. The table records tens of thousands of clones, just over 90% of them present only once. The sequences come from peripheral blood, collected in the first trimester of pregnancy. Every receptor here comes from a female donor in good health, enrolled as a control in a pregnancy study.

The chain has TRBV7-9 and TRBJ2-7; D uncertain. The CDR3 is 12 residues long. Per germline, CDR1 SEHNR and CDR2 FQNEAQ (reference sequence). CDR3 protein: CVTAGSNYEQYF. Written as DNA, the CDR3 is TGTGTCACGGCAGGCTCAAATTACGAGCAGTACTTC.

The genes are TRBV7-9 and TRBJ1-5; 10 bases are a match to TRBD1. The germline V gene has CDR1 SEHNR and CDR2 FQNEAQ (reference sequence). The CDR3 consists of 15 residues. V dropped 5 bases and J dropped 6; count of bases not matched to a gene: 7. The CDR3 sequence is CASSGPGTGVQPQHF. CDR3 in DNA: TGTGCCAGCAGCGGTCCCGGGACAGGGGTTCAGCCCCAGCATTTT.

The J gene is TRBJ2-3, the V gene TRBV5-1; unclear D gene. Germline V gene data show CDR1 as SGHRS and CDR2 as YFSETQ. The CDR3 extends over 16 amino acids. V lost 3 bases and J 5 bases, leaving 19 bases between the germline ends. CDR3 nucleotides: TGCGCCAGCAGCTCGTCAACTCCGTCTATGAGAGATACGCAGTATTTT. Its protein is CASSSSTPSMRDTQYF.

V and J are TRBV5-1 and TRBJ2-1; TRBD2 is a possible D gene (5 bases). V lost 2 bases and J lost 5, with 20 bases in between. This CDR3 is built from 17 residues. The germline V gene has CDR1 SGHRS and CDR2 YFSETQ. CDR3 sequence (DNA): TGCGCCAGCAGCTTCGGACTCCATTCACTCCGAGACAATGAGCAGTTCTTC. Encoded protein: CASSFGLHSLRDNEQFF.

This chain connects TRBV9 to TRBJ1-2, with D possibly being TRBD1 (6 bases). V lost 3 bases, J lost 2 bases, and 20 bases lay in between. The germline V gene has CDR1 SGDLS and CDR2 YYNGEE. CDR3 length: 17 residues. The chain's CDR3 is CASSAARGPQINYGYTF. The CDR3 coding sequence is TGTGCCAGCAGCGCAGCCAGGGGTCCACAAATCAACTATGGCTACACCTTC.

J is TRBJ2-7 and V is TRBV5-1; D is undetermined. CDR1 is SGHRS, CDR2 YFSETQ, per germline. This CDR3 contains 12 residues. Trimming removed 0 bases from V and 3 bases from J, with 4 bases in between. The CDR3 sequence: CASSLVNYEQYF. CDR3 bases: TGCGCCAGCAGCTTGGTAAACTACGAGCAGTACTTC. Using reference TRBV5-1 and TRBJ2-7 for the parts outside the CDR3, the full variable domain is KAGVTQTPRYLIKTRGQQVTLSCSPISGHRSVSWYQQTPGQGLQFLFEYFSETQRNKGNFPGRFSGRQFSNSRSEMNVSTLELGDSALYLCASSLVNYEQYFGPGTRLTVT.

The CDR3 reads CASSLALAGYTF. CDR3 nucleotides: TGTGCCAGCAGTTTGGCCTTGGCTGGCTACACCTTC. This chain uses TRBV28 with TRBJ1-2, with unresolved D. Trimming stripped 3 bases from V and 7 bases from J, with 9 bases between. This CDR3 is 12 amino acids long. Germline assignment: CDR1 MDHEN and CDR2 SYDVKM.

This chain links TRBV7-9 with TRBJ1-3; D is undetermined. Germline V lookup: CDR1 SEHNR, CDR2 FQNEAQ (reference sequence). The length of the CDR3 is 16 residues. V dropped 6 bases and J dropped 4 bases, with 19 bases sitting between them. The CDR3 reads CASRDGSGSTGNTIYF. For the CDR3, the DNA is TGTGCCAGCAGGGACGGTTCGGGATCTACAGGAAACACCATATATTTT.